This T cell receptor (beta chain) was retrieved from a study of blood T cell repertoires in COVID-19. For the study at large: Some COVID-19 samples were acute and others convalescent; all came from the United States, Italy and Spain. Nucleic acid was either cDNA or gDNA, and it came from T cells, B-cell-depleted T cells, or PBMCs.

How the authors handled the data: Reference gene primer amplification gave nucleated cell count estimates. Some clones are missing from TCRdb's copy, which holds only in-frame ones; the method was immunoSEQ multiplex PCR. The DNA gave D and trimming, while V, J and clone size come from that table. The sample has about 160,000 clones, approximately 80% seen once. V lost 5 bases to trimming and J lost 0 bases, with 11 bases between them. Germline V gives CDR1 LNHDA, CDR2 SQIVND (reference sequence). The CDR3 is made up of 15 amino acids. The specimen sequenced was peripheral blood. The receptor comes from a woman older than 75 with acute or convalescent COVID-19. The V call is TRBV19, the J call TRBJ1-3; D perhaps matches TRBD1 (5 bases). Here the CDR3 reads CASSYDRSSGNTIYF. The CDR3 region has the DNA TGTGCCAGTAGTTACGACAGAAGCTCTGGAAACACCATATATTTT. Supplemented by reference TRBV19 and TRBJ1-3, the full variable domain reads DGGITQSPKYLFRKEGQNVTLSCEQNLNHDAMYWYRQDPGQGLRLIYYSQIVNDFQKGDIAEGYSVSREKKESFPLTVTSAQKNPTAFYLCASSYDRSSGNTIYFGEGSWLTVV.